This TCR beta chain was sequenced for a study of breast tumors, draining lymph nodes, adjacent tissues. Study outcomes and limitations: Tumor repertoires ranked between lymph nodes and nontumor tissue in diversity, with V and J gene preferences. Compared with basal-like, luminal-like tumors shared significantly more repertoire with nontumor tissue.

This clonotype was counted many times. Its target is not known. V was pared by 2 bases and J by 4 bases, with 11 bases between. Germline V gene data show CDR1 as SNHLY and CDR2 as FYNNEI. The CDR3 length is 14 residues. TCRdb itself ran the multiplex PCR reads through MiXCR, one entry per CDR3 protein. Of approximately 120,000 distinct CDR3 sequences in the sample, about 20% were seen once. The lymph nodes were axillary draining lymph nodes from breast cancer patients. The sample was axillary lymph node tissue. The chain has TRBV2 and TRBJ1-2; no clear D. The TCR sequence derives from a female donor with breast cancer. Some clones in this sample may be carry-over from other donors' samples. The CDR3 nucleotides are TGTGCCAGCAGTGAAAATGGACGGCTCTATGGCTACACCTTC. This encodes CASSENGRLYGYTF.